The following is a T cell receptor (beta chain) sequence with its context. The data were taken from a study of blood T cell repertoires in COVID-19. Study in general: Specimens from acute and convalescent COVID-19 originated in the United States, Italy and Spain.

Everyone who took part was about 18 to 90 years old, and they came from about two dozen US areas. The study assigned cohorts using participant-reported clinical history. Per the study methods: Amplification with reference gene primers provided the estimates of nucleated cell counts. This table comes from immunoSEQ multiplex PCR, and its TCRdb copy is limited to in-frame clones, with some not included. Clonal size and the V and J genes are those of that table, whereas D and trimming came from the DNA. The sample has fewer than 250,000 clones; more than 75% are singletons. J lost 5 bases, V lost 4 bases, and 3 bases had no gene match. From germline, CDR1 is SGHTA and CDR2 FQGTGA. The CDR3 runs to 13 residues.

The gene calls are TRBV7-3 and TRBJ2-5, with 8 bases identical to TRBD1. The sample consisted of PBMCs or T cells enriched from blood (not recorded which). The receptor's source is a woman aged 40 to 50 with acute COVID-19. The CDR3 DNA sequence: TGTGCCAGCAGCTCGGGACAGGCCGAGACCCAGTACTTC. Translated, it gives CASSSGQAETQYF.